The 10 T cell receptor beta chains below were found in one sample sequenced in a study of post-analysis software for immune sequencing data. Study results and caveats: Controls showed lower frequencies than patients for roughly 5 TRBV segments, and TRBV5-6, TRBV5-1 and TRBV20-1 were among these.

These TCRs' antigens remain unknown. Presence of unique molecular identifiers characterized the TCR beta cDNA libraries. MiXCR, applied by TCRdb to the PCR reads, yields one record per CDR3 protein. The sample shows 650,000 to 900,000 distinct CDR3 sequences, 46% of them seen only once. The sample comprised blood. The receptors here all came from a girl aged 5-17 years with multiple sclerosis.

The chain couples TRBV20-1 to TRBJ2-7, with TRBD2 as a possible D gene (5 bases). The CDR3 is 13 residues long. Germline V gene sequence: CDR1 DFQATT, CDR2 SNEGSKA (reference sequence). Trimming took off 3 bases at V and 2 bases at J, with 11 bases between the two ends. The CDR3, as DNA: TGCAGTGCTAGTCCCGGGGTCCCCTACGAGCAGTACTTC. It translates to CSASPGVPYEQYF.

This clonotype was counted only a few times. The chain combines TRBV4-3 with TRBJ2-1; tentatively, D is TRBD2 (5 bases). The length of the CDR3 is 15 residues. Germline CDR1 LGHNA, CDR2 YSLEER. Trimming removed 0 bases from V and 3 bases from J, with 9 bases in between. The CDR3 protein is CASSQDHTSYNEQFF. CDR3 DNA: TGCGCCAGCAGCCAAGATCATACTAGCTACAATGAGCAGTTCTTC.

The gene calls are TRBV5-5 and TRBJ2-2; D is uncertain. V dropped 4 bases and J dropped 5 bases, with 9 bases sitting between them. The CDR3 is 13 residues long. Looked up from germline, CDR1 is SGHKS and CDR2 is YYEKEE (reference sequence). The CDR3 sequence is CASSGGVTGELFF. CDR3 in DNA: TGTGCCAGCAGCGGTGGGGTGACCGGGGAGCTGTTTTTT.

The V gene is TRBV7-9, the J gene TRBJ2-7; D not certain. CDR3 length: 13 amino acids. Germline V gives CDR1 SEHNR, CDR2 FQNEAQ (reference sequence). Deletions cut 0 bases from V and 5 bases from J, with 8 bases between. CDR3 bases: TGTGCCAGCAGCTTAGCGTCAGACCACGAGCAGTACTTC. Amino acids: CASSLASDHEQYF.

The V gene is TRBV10-3, the J gene TRBJ2-5; either TRBD1 or TRBD2 may supply D (5 bases each). The CDR3 sequence is 14 residues long. Germline CDR1 is ENHRY and CDR2 is SYGVKD. V dropped 3 bases and J dropped 6 bases, with 14 bases sitting between them. The CDR3 DNA sequence: TGTGCCATCAGTGACTTGGGACCGCGACAGACCCAGTACTTC. Its translation: CAISDLGPRQTQYF.

The V call is TRBV6-6, the J call TRBJ1-2; no firm D call. CDR3 size: 16 residues. Germline-derived CDR1 and CDR2 are MNHNY and SVGAGI (reference sequence). Trimming stripped 0 bases from V and 6 bases from J, with 17 bases between. CDR3 loop: CASSYSAGPKRDGYTF. As DNA, the CDR3 is TGTGCCAGCAGTTACTCGGCAGGCCCAAAACGAGATGGCTACACCTTC.

The gene calls are TRBV24-1 and TRBJ2-7, with no clear D. The end of the DNA aligns better with TRBJ2-5, so the J call may be wrong. The CDR3 is 14 residues long. Per the germline V gene, CDR1 is KGHDR and CDR2 is SFDVKD. The CDR3 loop reads CATSDSRIRETQYF. CDR3 in DNA: TGTGCCACCAGTGATTCAAGGATCAGAGAGACCCAGTACTTC.

The sample holds a few counts of this clonotype. The J gene is TRBJ2-3, the V gene TRBV29-1, with TRBD1 as a possible D gene (6 bases). The CDR3 runs to 14 residues. The V gene's germline CDR1 is SQVTM and CDR2 ANQGSEA. V was trimmed by 4 bases and J by 4 bases, leaving 15 bases between them. CDR3 amino acids: CSVVGVRGADTQYF. The CDR3 DNA follows: TGCAGCGTTGTAGGGGTCAGGGGCGCAGATACGCAGTATTTT.

This sequence joins TRBV7-9 and TRBJ2-1; D is ambiguous. Germline CDR1 is SEHNR and CDR2 is FQNEAQ (reference sequence). This CDR3 comprises 11 residues. V gave up 1 base and J gave up 12 bases, with 7 bases separating them. The DNA for the CDR3 is TGTGCCAGCAGCTTAGACGGGCGGCAGTTCTTC. Its protein product is CASSLDGRQFF. Looking up the rest from reference TRBV7-9 and TRBJ2-1 gives the full variable domain: DTGVSQNPRHKITKRGQNVTFRCDPISEHNRLYWYRQTLGQGPEFLTYFQNEAQLEKSRLLSDRFSAERPKGSFSTLEIQRTEQGDSAMYLCASSLDGRQFFGPGTRLTVL.

V and J are TRBV4-1 and TRBJ2-3, with D possibly being TRBD2 (5 bases). V was clipped by 0 bases and J by 1 base, with 26 bases between them. CDR3 length: 21 residues. Germline CDR1 MGHRA, CDR2 YSYEKL. The CDR3 nucleotides are TGCGCCAGCAGCCAAGATATGAGGGAGCCGGGCCCTCGGTTTGGCACAGATACGCAGTATTTT. Translating gives CASSQDMREPGPRFGTDTQYF.